The present T cell receptor (beta chain) was sequenced within a study of T-cell memory formation after mild COVID-19 (dated by TCRdb to the early 2020s). In the study overall: TCR sequence clusters from the two donors were found to be largely donor specific. T-cell clones expanding and contracting after mild COVID-19 in two donors were tracked by longitudinal TCRalpha and TCRbeta repertoire sequencing. Two young, previously healthy adult volunteers, one female and one male, were included in the cohort. The investigation overall reported the following: Clones contracting from day 15 to 85 had balanced CD4/CD8 phenotypes, while a second wave expanding from day 15 to 37 was biased towards CD4+. Contracting CD4+ clones were found mainly in CM and EM memory subsets, while CD8+ clones were enriched in EMRA. Some responding clones were found in pre-infection memory, which suggests that pre-existing cross-reactive memory T cells took part in the SARS-CoV-2 response. Only a couple of mild cases were covered by the study, and larger cohorts that include severe cases with pre-infection samples were considered necessary. SARS-CoV-2 specificity was not confirmed for the second-wave clones peaking on day 37.

CDR1 and CDR2 (SEHNR, FQNEAQ) derive from the germline V gene (reference sequence). The CDR3 runs 17 amino acids, cysteine and phenylalanine included. Left in the record is the CDR3 DNA by itself, 51 bases read in frame from the first base. For this chain, trimming is 1 base at the V end and 4 bases at the J end, and the number of junction bases without a gene match is 10. This clonotype occurred a few times. Its specific antigen is unknown. No base-level quality is on record; no much larger clone is a single base apart. Sequenced using an Illumina NovaSeq 6000. cDNA libraries for TCRalpha and TCRbeta were prepared by 5'RACE using constant-segment primers, with sample barcodes and unique molecular identifiers added. RNA was extracted from every sample with Trizol reagent. The libraries were amplified in two PCR steps, and the second step added a second sample barcode and Illumina TruSeq adapters. Sequencing of the libraries was done on an Illumina NovaSeq, producing 2 x 150 bp paired-end reads. Regarding the original processing steps: With migec v1.2.7, reads were demultiplexed and then collapsed into UMI-guided consensus sequences. Using mixcr v2.1.11, UMI consensuses were aligned to TRA and TRB V and J templates and then assembled into clonotypes. Expanded or contracted clonotypes were those called significant by both edgeR and NoisET, with noise models trained on biological replicates. edgeR calls used a false discovery rate-adjusted p below 0.01 and a log2 fold-change threshold of 1. As an exploratory analysis of dynamics, PCA with hierarchical clustering was applied to max-normalized trajectories of the 1000 most abundant clonotypes. Each responding clone was given a CD4 or CD8 phenotype based on the CD4+ and CD8+ repertoires, which had been sequenced separately. TCRdb reprocessing: public reads trimmed at Q25 with fastp, clones called with MiXCR, in-frame beta chains kept. Each record represents a unique CDR3 protein, reported with the most common genes and DNA among its rows. Clone size and V and J calls follow TCRdb, not the original study. The sample has roughly 580,000 distinct CDR3 sequences on record, more than 15% of them singletons. In total, the top ten clones hold approximately 12% of the sample.

Ficoll-Paque density gradient centrifugation was the method used to isolate PBMCs. Specimen: PBMCs or a T cell subset sorted from them (not recorded which). The receptor was isolated from an adult woman who had mild COVID-19 (a few samples of this study predate the infection). The sample titles of this study are shuffled in the database, so cell type and time point are left out; the donor was told from shared clones. The chain was built from TRBV7-9 and TRBJ2-3, and TRBD2 matches 8 of the central bases. The nucleotide sequence reads as follows: TGTGCCAGCAGCTTAGACCCTAAGCGGGAGAGGGCAGATACGCAGTATTTT. This sequence encodes CASSLDPKRERADTQYF.